This TCR beta chain came from a study of OX40 agonist ivuxolimab in advanced cancers. Study results and limitations: In the 0.1 to 3.0 mg/kg range, CD4+ and CD8+ blood T cells had expanded clonally by week 6.

V was cut by 0 bases and J by 10 bases, with 18 bases left in between. This CDR3 region has 15 residues. The germline V gene has CDR1 LGHNA and CDR2 YSLEER. Points on this clone: The antigen remains unidentified.

Produced via immunoSEQ multiplex PCR; TCRdb's table is partial and in-frame only. The sample lists several thousand clones; 88% were seen once. V usage is TRBV4-3 and J usage is TRBJ1-2; TRBD1 might be the D (5 bases). This receptor was identified in an adult with an advanced solid tumor such as melanoma, head and neck, liver or kidney cancer. Here the sequenced sample was CD4+ or CD8+ T cells sorted from blood, taken in a trial of the OX40 agonist ivuxolimab. The CDR3 DNA is TGCGCCAGCAGCCAAGAGAAGGGGCCAGCCATTGTCTACACCTTC. Its protein product is CASSQEKGPAIVYTF.